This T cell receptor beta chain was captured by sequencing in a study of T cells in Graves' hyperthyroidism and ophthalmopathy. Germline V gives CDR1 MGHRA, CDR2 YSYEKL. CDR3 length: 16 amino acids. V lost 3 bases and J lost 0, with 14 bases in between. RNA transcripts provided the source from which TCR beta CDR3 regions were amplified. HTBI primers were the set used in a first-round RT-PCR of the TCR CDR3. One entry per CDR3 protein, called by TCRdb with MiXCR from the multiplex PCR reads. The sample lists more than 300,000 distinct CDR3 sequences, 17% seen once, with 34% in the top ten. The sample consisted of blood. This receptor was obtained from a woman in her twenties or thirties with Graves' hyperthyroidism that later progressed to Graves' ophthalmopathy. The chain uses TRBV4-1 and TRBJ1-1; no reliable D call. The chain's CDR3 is CASSQYPASLNTEAFF. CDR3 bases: TGCGCCAGCAGCCAGTACCCGGCCAGTTTGAACACTGAAGCTTTCTTT.